This T cell receptor beta chain was sequenced in a study of T-cell reconstitution after alpha-beta-depleted transplantation in children. Findings and caveats of the study: Newly made T cells mostly supplied T-cell counts and diversity one year after transplant.

Preparation of the TCRbeta library was carried out with unique molecular identifiers. In TCRdb, the PCR reads were re-called with MiXCR into one record per CDR3 protein. The sample has more than 200,000 distinct CDR3 sequences; 20% to 30% are singletons. Looked up from germline, CDR1 is SGHTA and CDR2 is FQGNSA. The V end was cut by 4 bases, the J end by 5 bases, with 10 bases between. The CDR3 has 13 residues. The table lists this clonotype with a few counts. Its antigen remains unknown. The receptor's source is a female patient between 2 and 15 years old who had a stem cell transplant for congenital amegakaryocytic thrombocytopenia, so the T cells may come from the graft donor. Sample: PBMCs, mostly from graft donor cells, taken 360 days after TCRalphabeta/CD19-depleted stem cell transplant. The V call is TRBV7-2, the J call TRBJ2-3; tentative D call: TRBD2 (5 bases). The chain's CDR3 is CASSSFGKDTQYF. For the CDR3, the DNA is TGTGCCAGCAGCTCGTTCGGGAAAGATACGCAGTATTTT. Full variable domain (remainder filled in from reference TRBV7-2 and TRBJ2-3): GAGVSQSPSNKVTEKGKDVELRCDPISGHTALYWYRQSLGQGLEFLIYFQGNSAPDKSGLPSDRFSAERTGGSVSTLTIQRTQQEDSAVYLCASSSFGKDTQYFGPGTRLTVL.